The 3 T cell receptor beta chains in this list originate from one sample, sequenced in a study of blood T cell repertoires in COVID-19. Assay used: immunoSEQ multiplex PCR; TCRdb lists only in-frame clones, some missing. This sample has 250,000 to 350,000 clones, with 84% found just once. What was sequenced was peripheral blood. These receptors were taken from a human donor with COVID-19, enrolled during active disease. The donor label of this sample is uncertain.

This rearrangement joins TRBV28 to TRBJ2-2; TRBD2 matches 9 bases. J was trimmed by 4 bases and V by 6 bases; bases with no gene match: 6. CDR1 and CDR2 (germline): MDHEN, SYDVKM. This CDR3 is built from 15 residues. The chain's CDR3 is CASSSGTSRTGELFF. In nucleotides, the CDR3 is TGTGCCAGCAGCTCCGGGACTAGCCGCACCGGGGAGCTGTTTTTT.

V usage is TRBV10-3 and J usage is TRBJ2-1, with 10 bases identical to TRBD1. V was pared by 4 bases and J by 7 bases, with 13 bases of the junction left unmatched. CDR1 and CDR2 (germline): ENHRY, SYGVKD. CDR3 length: 17 amino acids. The CDR3 spells CAISGTMGQGKGNEQFF. The DNA for the CDR3 is TGTGCCATCAGTGGGACTATGGGACAGGGGAAGGGTAATGAGCAGTTCTTC.

This rearrangement joins TRBV28 to TRBJ2-7; 7 positions agree with TRBD1. J gave up 2 bases and V 3 bases, and 7 bases lay outside the gene matches. Germline assignment: CDR1 MDHEN and CDR2 SYDVKM. The CDR3 sequence is 15 residues long. CDR3 sequence: CASSFRDRLTYEQYF. CDR3 in DNA: TGTGCCAGCAGTTTTCGGGACAGACTTACCTACGAGCAGTACTTC.